Sequencing of this T cell receptor beta chain was carried out in a study of blood T cell repertoires in COVID-19. At the level of the study: Both acute and convalescent COVID-19 samples were obtained from the United States, Italy and Spain. T cells, B-cell-depleted T cells, or PBMCs provided the cDNA or gDNA that served as material.

Self-reported history from a screening survey and questionnaire set each donor's cohort. The method was immunoSEQ multiplex PCR; TCRdb's version includes in-frame clones alone and lacks a portion of them. This sample yields around 130,000 clones, of which 84% are seen a single time; approximately 3.6% belongs to the top ten. This clone showed up just once. CDR1 and CDR2 (germline): LGHNT, FRNRAP. The CDR3 is made up of 13 amino acids. The V end was cut by 7 bases, the J end by 1 base, with 10 bases between. The V gene is TRBV12-5, the J gene TRBJ1-1, with D possibly being TRBD1 (6 bases). Material for sequencing was PBMCs or T cells enriched from blood (not recorded which). The source is a woman aged 45-65 years with acute COVID-19. DNA for the CDR3: TGTGCTAGTGCCATGGGACAGAACACTGAAGCTTTCTTT. Translation gives CASAMGQNTEAFF.